Detailed here is one TCR beta chain. Its cognate antigen is unknown. The junction shows a germline mismatch at one end, possibly a read error. This specimen belongs to a study of T cell repertoires in cytomegalovirus infection. Study background: CMV infection plus the matching HLA type was flagged by public TCR beta signatures. Study-wide points: CMV-specific HLA-C-restricted TCR beta clonotypes dominated the ex vivo response. Pooled public TCR beta family frequency picked out CMV carriers with the relevant HLA.

CDR1 and CDR2 from the germline V gene are ENHRY and SYGVKD. The CDR3 runs 11 residues. TCRdb recomputed calls from the reads with MiXCR, one row per CDR3 protein. The table lists 290,000 or so distinct CDR3 sequences, about 8.8% of them singletons. This chain uses TRBV10-3 with TRBJ2-7, with D perhaps assigned TRBD1 or TRBD2 (5 bases each). Sequencing input: PBMCs. The source is a human donor in good health (CMV status not recorded). Some clones in this sample may be carry-over from other donors' samples. The CDR3, as DNA: TGTGCCATCAGTGATTCGGGGCGACTGGGCTTC. Translating gives CAISDSGRLGF.